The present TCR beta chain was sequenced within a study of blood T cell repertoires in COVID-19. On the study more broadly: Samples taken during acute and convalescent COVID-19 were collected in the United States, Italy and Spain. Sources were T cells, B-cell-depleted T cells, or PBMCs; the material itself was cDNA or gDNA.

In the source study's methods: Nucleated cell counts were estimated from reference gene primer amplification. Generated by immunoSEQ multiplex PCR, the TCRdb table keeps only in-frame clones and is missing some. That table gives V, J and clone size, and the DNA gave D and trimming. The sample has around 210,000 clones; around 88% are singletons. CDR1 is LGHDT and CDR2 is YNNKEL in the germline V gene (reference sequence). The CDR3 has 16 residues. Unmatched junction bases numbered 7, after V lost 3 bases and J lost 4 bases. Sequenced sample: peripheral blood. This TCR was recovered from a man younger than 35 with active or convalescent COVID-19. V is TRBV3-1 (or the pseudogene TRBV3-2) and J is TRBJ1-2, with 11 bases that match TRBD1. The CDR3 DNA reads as TGTGCCAGCAGCCATGGGGACAGGGGGTTCGTCTATGGCTACACCTTC. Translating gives CASSHGDRGFVYGYTF.